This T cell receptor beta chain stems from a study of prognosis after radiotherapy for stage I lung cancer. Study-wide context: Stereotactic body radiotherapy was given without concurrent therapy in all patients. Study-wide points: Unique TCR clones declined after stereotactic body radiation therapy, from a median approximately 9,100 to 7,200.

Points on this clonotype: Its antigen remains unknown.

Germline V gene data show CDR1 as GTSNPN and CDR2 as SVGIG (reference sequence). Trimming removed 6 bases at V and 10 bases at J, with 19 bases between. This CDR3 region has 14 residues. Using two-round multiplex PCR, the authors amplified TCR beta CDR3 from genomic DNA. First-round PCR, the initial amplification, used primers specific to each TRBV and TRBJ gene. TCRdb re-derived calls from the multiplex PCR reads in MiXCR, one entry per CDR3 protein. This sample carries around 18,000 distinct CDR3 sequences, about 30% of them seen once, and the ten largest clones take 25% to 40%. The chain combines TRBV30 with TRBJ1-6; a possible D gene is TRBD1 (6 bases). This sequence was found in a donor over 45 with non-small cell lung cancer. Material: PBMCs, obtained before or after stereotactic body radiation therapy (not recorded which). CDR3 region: CACIEGVGGSPLHF. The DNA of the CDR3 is TGTGCCTGTATTGAGGGGGTCGGGGGATCACCCCTCCACTTT.